The 32 T cell receptor beta chains below all came from one sample that was sequenced in a study of blood T cells in healthy people across ages. Sample-barcoded 5' priming and a J-beta primer mix drove a second PCR of roughly 7 to 11 cycles. TCRdb re-called the 5' RACE reads with MiXCR, one entry per CDR3 protein. The sample includes a few hundred thousand distinct CDR3 sequences, about 29% of them seen just once. The sample was also reused in another study, on T cells of mothers and their children.

The sequenced material came from blood. The origin of the receptors is a boy aged 2 to 10 in good health.

The V gene is TRBV4-3, the J gene TRBJ1-5, with 7 bases matching TRBD1. The CDR3 is 15 amino acids. The germline V gene encodes CDR1 LGHNA and CDR2 YSLEER. Germline trimming cut 4 bases from V and 4 bases from J; bases unmatched to any gene: 7. Here the CDR3 DNA reads TGCGCCAGCAGCCTCTCGACAGGGATGAATCAGCCCCAGCATTTT. Protein product: CASSLSTGMNQPQHF.

The V gene is TRBV29-1, the J gene TRBJ2-1; tentatively, D is TRBD1 (5 bases). Trimming left V 4 bases short and J 4 bases short, with 11 bases between. The CDR3 has 13 amino acids. The germline V gene has CDR1 SQVTM and CDR2 ANQGSEA. The DNA of the CDR3 is TGCAGCGTTGTATCAGGGTGGTACAATGAGCAGTTCTTC. Translation gives CSVVSGWYNEQFF.

V gene TRBV21-1 combines with J gene TRBJ2-1; the table calls TRBD2, which could not be checked here. Matching the DNA end better, TRBJ2-7 makes the J call doubtful. TRBV21-1 is a pseudogene segment. The CDR3 runs 16 residues. The CDR3 DNA reads TGTGCCAGCAAGAGTTTGGCGGGAGGATTCAGGGGGGAGCAGTACTTC. It is translated as CASKSLAGGFRGEQYF.

The CDR3 sequence: CAWSPTGRDEQFF. In DNA form, the CDR3 reads TGTGCCTGGAGTCCGACAGGGAGGGATGAGCAGTTCTTC. The chain links TRBV30 to TRBJ2-5; D possibly matches TRBD1 or TRBD2 (7 bases each). The DNA end is more similar to TRBJ2-1, so the J call may be wrong. Germline CDR1 is GTSNPN and CDR2 is SVGIG (reference sequence). The CDR3 is 13 residues long.

The V call is TRBV29-1, the J call TRBJ2-1, with 7 bases aligning to TRBD2. The end of the DNA aligns better with TRBJ2-5, so the J call may be wrong. The CDR3 totals 14 residues. Germline V gene sequence: CDR1 SQVTM, CDR2 ANQGSEA. The CDR3 loop reads CSVGTSVQRAPQYF. DNA of the CDR3: TGCAGCGTTGGTACTAGCGTGCAAAGGGCGCCCCAGTACTTC.

The chain uses TRBV13 and TRBJ1-4; D may be TRBD1 (6 bases). This CDR3 spans 12 amino acids. Per germline, CDR1 PRHDT and CDR2 FYEKMQ (reference sequence). V lost 3 bases and J 10 bases, leaving 9 bases between the germline ends. The CDR3: CASSFEGGKLFF. Written as DNA, the CDR3 is TGTGCCAGCAGCTTCGAAGGGGGAAAACTGTTTTTT. The full variable domain, in which reference TRBV13 and TRBJ1-4 provide the parts outside the CDR3, is AAGVIQSPRHLIKEKRETATLKCYPIPRHDTVYWYQQGPGQDPQFLISFYEKMQSDKGSIPDRFSAQQFSDYHSELNMSSLELGDSALYFCASSFEGGKLFFGSGTQLSVL.

This clonotype showed up just a few times. The chain has TRBV5-5 and TRBJ2-1; D is tentatively TRBD1 or TRBD2 (5 bases each). Between the trimmed V and J ends, which lost 1 base and 4 bases, there was a span of 18 bases. Germline lookup yields CDR1 SGHKS and CDR2 YYEKEE (reference sequence). This CDR3 spans 17 amino acids. CDR3 amino acids: CASSLSSGARAYNEQFF. CDR3 sequence (DNA): TGTGCCAGCAGCTTGTCCTCCGGGGCTAGAGCGTACAATGAGCAGTTCTTC.

This clonotype turned up a few times. This chain links TRBV29-1 with TRBJ2-7; tentative D call: TRBD1 (6 bases). V gave up 1 base and J gave up 3 bases, with 13 bases separating them. The CDR3 covers 14 residues. Per the germline V gene, CDR1 is SQVTM and CDR2 is ANQGSEA. CDR3 region: CSVEGPGTNYEQYF. In DNA, the CDR3 is TGCAGCGTTGAAGGTCCAGGGACAAACTACGAGCAGTACTTC.

This clonotype was observed a handful of times. CDR3 in DNA: TGTGCCACCAGCTGGGGAAGCGACACCGGGGAGCTGTTTTTT. Translated: CATSWGSDTGELFF. The chain combines TRBV15 with TRBJ2-2; D uncertain. This CDR3 has 14 residues. The V gene lost 5 bases and the J gene lost 3 bases, with 10 bases spanning the gap. The germline V gene encodes CDR1 LNHNV and CDR2 YYDKDF (reference sequence).

The chain carries TRBV12-3 or TRBV12-4 and TRBJ2-1, with TRBD1 as a possible D gene (5 bases). The CDR3 contains 15 residues. Trimming cost V 0 bases and J 8 bases, with 14 bases left between them. CDR3 sequence (DNA): TGTGCCAGCAGTTTAGCGCTTCAGGGCTTGGATGAGCAGTTCTTC. Protein sequence: CASSLALQGLDEQFF.

This clonotype was counted ten times or more. The rearrangement links TRBV5-1 to TRBJ1-2; weak D call: TRBD1 (6 bases). The germline V gene encodes CDR1 SGHRS and CDR2 YFSETQ. The V end was cut by 0 bases, the J end by 4 bases, with 16 bases between. The length of the CDR3 is 16 residues. For the CDR3, the DNA is TGCGCCAGCAGCTTGGAAGGCAGGGGAATCAGCTATGGCTACACCTTC. Its protein is CASSLEGRGISYGYTF.

This clonotype has only one observation. This sequence joins TRBV27 and TRBJ2-7; 10 bases map to TRBD2. Germline lookup yields CDR1 MNHEY and CDR2 SMNVEV (reference sequence). The ends lost 6 bases at V and 1 base at J; junction bases unmatched: 6. CDR3 length: 15 amino acids. CDR3 loop: CASSYQAGGSYEQYF. The DNA of the CDR3 is TGTGCCAGCAGCTACCAAGCGGGAGGGTCCTACGAGCAGTACTTC.

This clonotype occurred a few times. The gene calls are TRBV15 and TRBJ2-5; TRBD1 or TRBD2 may be the D gene (5 bases each). The DNA matches TRBJ2-7 better at its end, which makes the J call doubtful. Germline V lookup: CDR1 LNHNV, CDR2 YYDKDF (reference sequence). This CDR3 has 17 residues. This chain's CDR3 is CATSRDTPGLISYEQYF. The CDR3 nucleotides read TGTGCCACCAGCAGAGATACCCCGGGGCTGATTTCCTACGAGCAGTACTTC.

The CDR3 region is CASSLPGNSNQPQHF. CDR3 nucleotide sequence: TGTGCCAGCAGTTTACCTGGGAATAGCAATCAGCCCCAGCATTTT. V and J are TRBV12-3 or TRBV12-4 and TRBJ1-5; D unclear. The CDR3 consists of 15 residues. V dropped 2 bases and J dropped 0 bases, with 8 bases sitting between them.

This clonotype was counted only a few times. The rearrangement joins TRBV10-3 to TRBJ2-3; 10 nucleotides agree with TRBD2. CDR3 size: 14 residues. In germline, CDR1 is ENHRY, CDR2 SYGVKD. V shed 8 bases, J shed 3 bases, and the junction held 5 bases outside the gene matches. As DNA, the CDR3 is TGTGCCATCCAGGGACTAGCGATGACAGATACGCAGTATTTT. It specifies CAIQGLAMTDTQYF.

The J gene is TRBJ1-5, the V gene TRBV10-3, with a tentative D call TRBD1 (5 bases). Per germline, CDR1 ENHRY and CDR2 SYGVKD. The CDR3 sequence is 17 residues long. Trimming took 0 bases from V and 2 from J, leaving 14 bases between them. CDR3 coding DNA: TGTGCCATCAGTGAGTCAGGGGCAGGAGCGGGCAATCAGCCCCAGCATTTT. Translated: CAISESGAGAGNQPQHF.

This chain connects TRBV9 to TRBJ1-1; D is undetermined. The CDR3 spans 13 residues. CDR1 and CDR2 (germline): SGDLS, YYNGEE. Trimming took 0 bases from V and 1 from J, leaving 4 bases between them. The CDR3 DNA reads as TGTGCCAGCAGCGTAGCTGAGAACACTGAAGCTTTCTTT. As protein: CASSVAENTEAFF.

The sample holds a few counts of this clonotype. The chain carries TRBV2 and TRBJ2-5; the match to TRBD1 covers 10 bases. V gave up 10 bases and J gave up 5 bases; unmatched junction bases: 7. CDR1 is SNHLY and CDR2 is FYNNEI in the germline V gene. CDR3 length equals 13 residues. This CDR3 is CANKGQGTETQYF. The CDR3 nucleotides are TGTGCCAACAAGGGACAGGGGACCGAGACCCAGTACTTC. Full variable domain (missing parts from reference TRBV2 and TRBJ2-5): EPEVTQTPSHQVTQMGQEVILRCVPISNHLYFYWYRQILGQKVEFLVSFYNNEISEKSEIFDDQFSVERPDGSNFTLKIRSTKLEDSAMYFCANKGQGTETQYFGPGTRLLVL.

The chain uses TRBV6-6 and TRBJ1-2; 7 bases are shared with TRBD1. The CDR3 has 15 amino acids. After removal of 7 bases from V and 0 bases from J, the junction contained 8 bases not matched to a gene. The V gene's germline CDR1 is MNHNY and CDR2 SVGAGI (reference sequence). CDR3 DNA sequence: TGTGCCAGCACCTACGACAGGGCTTCTAACTATGGCTACACCTTC. This gives the protein CASTYDRASNYGYTF.

The sample holds a few counts of this clonotype. The chain employs TRBV7-2 and TRBJ2-5; TRBD2 aligns across 10 bases. The CDR3 extends over 16 amino acids. The germline V gene has CDR1 SGHTA and CDR2 FQGNSA. The V segment lost 5 bases and the J segment 10 bases; nucleotides outside the gene matches: 16. The chain's CDR3 is CASSLTGTSVEGGQYF. The CDR3 region has the DNA TGTGCCAGCAGCCTTACCGGGACTAGCGTCGAGGGAGGCCAGTACTTC.

In this sample, this clonotype turned up a few times. This chain connects TRBV11-2 to TRBJ2-2, with a possible D match to TRBD1 (5 bases). The CDR3 length is 16 residues. V lost 1 base and J 3 bases, leaving 12 bases between the germline ends. Germline CDR1 reads SGHAT; CDR2 reads FQNNGV. The CDR3 reads CASSLVGRVYTGELFF. DNA for the CDR3: TGTGCCAGCAGCTTAGTTGGCAGGGTGTACACCGGGGAGCTGTTTTTT.

V usage is TRBV4-3 and J usage is TRBJ2-2; 9 bases match TRBD1. Germline V gene sequence: CDR1 LGHNA, CDR2 YSLEER. Trimming took 8 bases from V and 3 from J; bases not matched to a gene: 4. The CDR3 has 14 amino acids. CDR3 amino acids: CASSWTGDTGELFF. DNA of the CDR3: TGCGCCAGCTCGTGGACAGGGGACACCGGGGAGCTGTTTTTT.

This clonotype was counted between two and nine times. This chain joins TRBV7-2 and TRBJ2-7; TRBD2 matches 9 bases. CDR1 SGHTA and CDR2 FQGNSA come from the germline V gene. The CDR3 length is 14 residues. J was trimmed by 5 bases and V by 3 bases; bases with no gene match: 5. The CDR3 is CASSFSAGGNEQYF. The DNA of the CDR3 is TGTGCCAGCAGCTTCAGTGCGGGAGGGAACGAGCAGTACTTC. The variable domain in full, with the rest retrieved from reference TRBV7-2 and TRBJ2-7, is GAGVSQSPSNKVTEKGKDVELRCDPISGHTALYWYRQSLGQGLEFLIYFQGNSAPDKSGLPSDRFSAERTGGSVSTLTIQRTQQEDSAVYLCASSFSAGGNEQYFGPGTRLTVT.

In its sample, this clonotype was seen a few times. This chain uses TRBV3-1 with TRBJ2-7, with 8 positions matching TRBD2. CDR3 size: 15 residues. V lost 4 bases and J lost 6; bases outside the gene matches: 11. Germline V gives CDR1 LGHDT, CDR2 YNNKEL (reference sequence). The CDR3 bases are TGTGCCAGCAGCCCGTCCGCCAGCGGGAGAACCGAGCAGTACTTC. Protein product: CASSPSASGRTEQYF.

The chain combines TRBV29-1 with TRBJ2-1, with TRBD1 as a possible D gene (5 bases). V dropped 4 bases and J dropped 2 bases, with 12 bases sitting between them. The CDR3 loop spans 14 amino acids. Germline assignment: CDR1 SQVTM and CDR2 ANQGSEA. The CDR3 DNA reads TGCAGCGTTGGGGGAAAAGGGGCCTACAATGAGCAGTTCTTC. Protein: CSVGGKGAYNEQFF.

This clonotype was seen more than once but under ten times. The chain couples TRBV20-1 to TRBJ2-5, with 12 bases matching TRBD2. The CDR3 has 14 residues. CDR1 and CDR2 from the germline V gene are DFQATT and SNEGSKA (reference sequence). Trimming removed 4 bases from V and 4 bases from J; junction bases left unmatched: 4. Written as DNA, the CDR3 is TGCAGTGCTACTAGCGGGAGGGGGACAGAGACCCAGTACTTC. Protein: CSATSGRGTETQYF.

The chain uses TRBV7-3 and TRBJ2-6; D may match TRBD1 or TRBD2 (5 bases each). The CDR3 covers 16 residues. The V and J ends lost 2 bases and 0 bases respectively, with 8 bases between them. CDR1 and CDR2 from the germline V gene are SGHTA and FQGTGA. CDR3 sequence reads: CASSLWGISGANVLTF. The CDR3 coding sequence is TGTGCCAGCAGCTTATGGGGGATCTCTGGGGCCAACGTCCTGACTTTC.

The genes are TRBV9 and TRBJ2-3; D gene uncertain. Trimming took off 3 bases at V and 2 bases at J, with 19 bases between the two ends. This CDR3 contains 17 residues. Germline values: CDR1 SGDLS, CDR2 YYNGEE. CDR3 DNA: TGTGCCAGCAGCGGGCCTTCCCAGGTTACGTCCACAGATACGCAGTATTTT. Protein sequence: CASSGPSQVTSTDTQYF.

The chain carries TRBV13 and TRBJ2-5, with 7 bases fitting TRBD2. Matching the DNA end better, TRBJ2-1 makes the J call doubtful. CDR3 length equals 17 residues. Germline values: CDR1 PRHDT, CDR2 FYEKMQ (reference sequence). The CDR3, as DNA: TGTGCCAGCAGCCCCAACGGGGTGGCGGGAGCTACCAATGAGCAGTTCTTC. It is translated as CASSPNGVAGATNEQFF.

V is TRBV7-2 and J is TRBJ2-7; D gene uncertain. This CDR3 spans 14 amino acids. V was trimmed by 1 base and J by 3 bases, leaving 10 bases between them. Germline V lookup: CDR1 SGHTA, CDR2 FQGNSA. The chain's CDR3 is CASSLGVRYYEQYF. In DNA, the CDR3 is TGTGCCAGCAGCTTAGGTGTTAGGTACTACGAGCAGTACTTC.

The chain is built from TRBV10-1 and TRBJ2-5; tentatively, D is TRBD1 or TRBD2 (6 bases each). Germline CDR1 is WNHNN and CDR2 is SYGVQD (reference sequence). V lost 5 bases to trimming and J lost 3 bases, with 19 bases between them. This CDR3 has 16 residues. The chain's CDR3 is CASSLGGRRWEETQYF. CDR3 nucleotides: TGCGCCAGCAGTCTCGGGGGCCGTAGGTGGGAAGAGACCCAGTACTTC.

This clonotype has just a few counts. The chain carries TRBV7-9 and TRBJ2-5; 7 bases map to TRBD1. TRBJ2-1 matches the DNA end more closely, so the J call is doubtful. Germline lookup yields CDR1 SEHNR and CDR2 FQNEAQ (reference sequence). This CDR3 has 14 residues. CDR3 coding DNA: TGTGCCAGCAGCCCCCCCGGGACAGCGGATAAGCAGTTCTTC. This encodes CASSPPGTADKQFF.